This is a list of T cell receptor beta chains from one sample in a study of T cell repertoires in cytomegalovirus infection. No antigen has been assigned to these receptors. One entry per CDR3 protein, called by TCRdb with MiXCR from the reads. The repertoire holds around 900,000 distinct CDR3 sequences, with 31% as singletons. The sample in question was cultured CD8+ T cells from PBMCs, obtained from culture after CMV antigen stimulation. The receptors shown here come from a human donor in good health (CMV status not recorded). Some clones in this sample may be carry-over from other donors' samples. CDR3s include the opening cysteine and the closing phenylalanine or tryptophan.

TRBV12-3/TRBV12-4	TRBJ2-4	CASSRDGNIQYF
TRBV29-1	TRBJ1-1	CSATDRVRTEAFF
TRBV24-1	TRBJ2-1	CATSDRGRGNEQFF
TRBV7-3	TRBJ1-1	CASSLTGVGFGTEAFF
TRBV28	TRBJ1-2	CASSLPRRGDGYTF
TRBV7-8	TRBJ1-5	CASIPGYSNQPQHF
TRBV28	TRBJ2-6	CASSSRLRTGDSTGANVLTF
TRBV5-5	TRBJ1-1	CASSWPAGGLDTEAFF
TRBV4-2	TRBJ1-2	CASSPNSDGYTF
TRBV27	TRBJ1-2	CASSLIGQGQNYGYTF